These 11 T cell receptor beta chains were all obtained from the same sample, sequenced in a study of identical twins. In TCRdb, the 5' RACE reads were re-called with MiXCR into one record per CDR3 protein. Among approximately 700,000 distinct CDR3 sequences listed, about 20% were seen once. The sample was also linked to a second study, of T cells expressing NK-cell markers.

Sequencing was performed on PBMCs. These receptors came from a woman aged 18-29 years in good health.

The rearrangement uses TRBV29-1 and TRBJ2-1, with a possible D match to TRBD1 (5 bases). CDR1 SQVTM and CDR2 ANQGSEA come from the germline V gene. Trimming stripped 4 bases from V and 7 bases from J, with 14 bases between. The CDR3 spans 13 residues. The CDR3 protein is CSVVRRAGNEQFF. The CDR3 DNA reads TGCAGCGTTGTGCGCAGGGCCGGGAATGAGCAGTTCTTC.

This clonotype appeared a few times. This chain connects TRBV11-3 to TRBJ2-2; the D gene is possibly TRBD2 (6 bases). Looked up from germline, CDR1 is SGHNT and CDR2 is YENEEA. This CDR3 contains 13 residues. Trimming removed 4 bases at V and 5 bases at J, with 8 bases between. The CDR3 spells CASSSDYTGELFF. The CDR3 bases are TGTGCCAGCAGCTCGGACTATACCGGGGAGCTGTTTTTT.

CDR3 amino acids: CSVESYYNEQYF. The CDR3 region has the DNA TGCAGCGTTGAGAGCTACTACAACGAGCAGTACTTC. The rearrangement joins TRBV29-1 to TRBJ2-7; D ambiguous. V was trimmed by 3 bases and J by 5 bases, leaving 11 bases between them. This CDR3 spans 12 amino acids. The germline CDR1 and CDR2 sequences are SQVTM and ANQGSEA.

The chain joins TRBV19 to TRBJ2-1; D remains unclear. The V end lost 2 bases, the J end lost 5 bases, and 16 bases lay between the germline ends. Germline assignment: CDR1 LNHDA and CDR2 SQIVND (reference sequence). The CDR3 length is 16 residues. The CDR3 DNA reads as TGTGCCAGTAGTATATCCGCAAGGGTACCGGACAATGAGCAGTTCTTC. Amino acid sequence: CASSISARVPDNEQFF.

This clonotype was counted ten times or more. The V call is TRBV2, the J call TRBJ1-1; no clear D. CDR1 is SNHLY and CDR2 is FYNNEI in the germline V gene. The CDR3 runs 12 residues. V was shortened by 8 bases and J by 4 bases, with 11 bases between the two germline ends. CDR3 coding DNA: TGTGCCAGCCCGGGTCAGCGCACTGAAGCTTTCTTT. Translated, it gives CASPGQRTEAFF.

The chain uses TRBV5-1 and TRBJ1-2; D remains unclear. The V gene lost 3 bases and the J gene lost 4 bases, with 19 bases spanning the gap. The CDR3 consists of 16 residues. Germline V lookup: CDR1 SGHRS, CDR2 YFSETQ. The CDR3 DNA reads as TGCGCCAGCAGCTCCTCTACAGCCGATGCAGTCTATGGCTACACCTTC. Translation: CASSSSTADAVYGYTF.

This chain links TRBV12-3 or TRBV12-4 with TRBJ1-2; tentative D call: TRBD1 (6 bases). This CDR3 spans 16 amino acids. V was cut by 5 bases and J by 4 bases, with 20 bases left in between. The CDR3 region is CASSRGGAGFGYGYTF. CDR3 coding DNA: TGTGCCAGCAGTCGGGGGGGCGCCGGTTTCGGCTATGGCTACACCTTC.

CDR3 DNA: TGCAGCGCGACAGGACTCCACACCGAGAGCTACACCTTC. This gives the protein CSATGLHTESYTF. The V call is TRBV29-1, the J call TRBJ1-2, with D possibly matching TRBD1 (6 bases). V dropped 7 bases and J dropped 9 bases, with 21 bases sitting between them. Per the germline V gene, CDR1 is SQVTM and CDR2 is ANQGSEA. The CDR3 consists of 13 residues.

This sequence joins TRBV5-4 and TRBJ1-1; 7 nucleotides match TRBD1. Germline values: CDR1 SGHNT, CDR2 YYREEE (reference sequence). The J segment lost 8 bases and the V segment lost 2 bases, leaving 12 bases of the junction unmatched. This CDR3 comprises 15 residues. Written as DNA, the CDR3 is TGTGCCAGCAGCTTAGGAGGGACAGCCCGTTACGAAGCTTTCTTT. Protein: CASSLGGTARYEAFF.

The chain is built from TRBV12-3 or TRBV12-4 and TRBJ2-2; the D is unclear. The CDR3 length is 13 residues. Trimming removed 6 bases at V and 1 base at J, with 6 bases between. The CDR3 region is CASRQLNTGELFF. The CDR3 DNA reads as TGTGCCAGCAGACAGCTGAACACCGGGGAGCTGTTTTTT.

The CDR3 spells CASSTGQGISYNEQFF. The CDR3, as DNA: TGTGCCAGCAGTACGGGACAGGGTATCTCCTACAATGAGCAGTTCTTC. The rearrangement links TRBV6-2 or TRBV6-3 to TRBJ2-1; 9 positions match TRBD1. CDR3 length equals 16 residues. The germline V gene encodes CDR1 MNHEY and CDR2 SVGEGT. Losses at the gene ends were 5 bases for V and 0 bases for J; bases not matched to a gene: 5.